This T cell receptor (beta chain) appears in the sequencing data of a study of T-cell reconstitution after alpha-beta-depleted transplantation in children. Unique molecular identifiers were incorporated during preparation of the TCRbeta library. One entry per CDR3 protein results from TCRdb running MiXCR on the PCR reads. This sample has under 250,000 distinct CDR3 sequences, with 17% found just once. This clonotype was observed many times. The CDR3 extends over 20 amino acids. This sequence was found in a male patient aged 2-10 years who had a stem cell transplant for acute lymphoblastic leukemia, so the T cells may come from the graft donor. The chain has TRBV21-1 and TRBJ1-3; no check of the table's D call, TRBD1, against the DNA was made. TRBV21-1 is annotated as a pseudogene. The sample consisted of PBMCs, mostly from graft donor cells, taken 360 days after TCRalphabeta/CD19-depleted stem cell transplant. The CDR3 nucleotides read TGTGCCAGCAGCGACTCCGGGACAGGGATACGTCCGAGCTCTGGAAACACCATATATTTT. This codes for CASSDSGTGIRPSSGNTIYF.